This T cell receptor beta chain was sequenced during a study of blood T cell repertoires in COVID-19. Study-wide context: Both acute and convalescent COVID-19 samples were obtained from the United States, Italy and Spain. Sources were T cells, B-cell-depleted T cells, or PBMCs; the material itself was cDNA or gDNA.

From germline, CDR1 is SGHTA and CDR2 FQGNSA. Trimming pared 5 bases from V and 7 bases from J, leaving 15 bases between. The CDR3 extends over 15 amino acids. Per the original data handling: Using reference gene primer amplification, nucleated cell counts were estimated. The assay was immunoSEQ multiplex PCR, and TCRdb's table has in-frame clones only and misses some. That table gives V, J and clone size, and the DNA gave D and trimming. The sample holds about 87,000 clones, 70% to 90% seen once. Sequencing was carried out using peripheral blood. The rearrangement joins TRBV7-2 to TRBJ1-6; D is perhaps TRBD1 (6 bases). This TCR derives from a man aged 35-49 years with acute or convalescent COVID-19. CDR3 sequence (DNA): TGTGCCAGCAGCCCCACAGGGTACGGAAATTCACCCCTCCACTTT. The encoded protein is CASSPTGYGNSPLHF.